This passage covers 32 T cell receptor beta chains from one sample sequenced in a study of shared clonotypes between healthy human individuals. TCRdb's table, derived via immunoSEQ multiplex PCR, lists solely in-frame clones and lacks some. The data contain around 1.6 million clones, 95% to 99% of them singletons. Sequencing used naive CD4+ T cells sorted from blood. Subset here: CD45RA+ positively selected. The receptors stem from a man aged 30-40 years in good health.

The gene calls are TRBV7-2 and TRBJ2-7; TRBD1 aligns across 8 bases. V gave up 4 bases and J gave up 4 bases; unmatched junction bases: 18. Germline lookup yields CDR1 SGHTA and CDR2 FQGNSA. This CDR3 has 18 residues. The CDR3 DNA sequence: TGTGCCAGCAGCTACTCCGCCGGGACAGGTACGTCGGTTTACGAGCAGTACTTC. It is translated as CASSYSAGTGTSVYEQYF. The variable domain in full, completed from reference TRBV7-2 and TRBJ2-7, reads GAGVSQSPSNKVTEKGKDVELRCDPISGHTALYWYRQSLGQGLEFLIYFQGNSAPDKSGLPSDRFSAERTGGSVSTLTIQRTQQEDSAVYLCASSYSAGTGTSVYEQYFGPGTRLTVT.

The chain links TRBV19 to TRBJ1-1; tentative D call: TRBD1 (5 bases). The germline gives CDR1 LNHDA, CDR2 SQIVND (reference sequence). The ends were cut back, 3 bases at V and 4 bases at J, with 9 bases in the middle. The CDR3 totals 13 residues. This CDR3 is CASSIGASTEAFF. The DNA of the CDR3 is TGTGCCAGTAGTATTGGGGCCAGCACTGAAGCTTTCTTT.

This chain joins TRBV7-3 and TRBJ2-6; D gene ambiguous. The CDR3 runs 14 residues. Per the germline V gene, CDR1 is SGHTA and CDR2 is FQGTGA. The V and J ends lost 5 bases and 2 bases respectively, with 7 bases between them. The chain's CDR3 is CASSQVAGANVLTF. The CDR3 nucleotides read TGTGCCAGCAGCCAAGTTGCTGGGGCCAACGTCCTGACTTTC.

The chain has TRBV6-1 and TRBJ1-2; a possible D gene is TRBD1 (6 bases). Trimming removed 3 bases at V and 2 bases at J, with 10 bases between. Germline V lookup: CDR1 MNHNS, CDR2 SASEGT. The CDR3 contains 14 residues. CDR3 in DNA: TGTGCCAGCAGTGACCTAGACAGGAACTATGGCTACACCTTC. This gives the protein CASSDLDRNYGYTF.

The genes are TRBV5-3 and TRBJ1-2; TRBD1 matches 8 bases. TRBV5-3 is designated an ORF whose function remains uncertain. The CDR3 is 14 amino acids. The V and J ends lost 0 bases and 8 bases, in that order; junction bases with no gene match: 6. The CDR3 reads CARSLGDRLGGYTF. For the CDR3, the DNA is TGTGCCAGAAGCTTGGGGGACAGGTTAGGAGGCTACACCTTC.

Notes on this clone: At the DNA level, this CDR3 is encoded by other sequences in the same sample as well. This chain connects TRBV11-2 to TRBJ2-1; TRBD2 matches at 9 bases. The CDR3 loop spans 15 amino acids. Germline V lookup: CDR1 SGHAT, CDR2 FQNNGV. The V gene end was trimmed by 1 base and the J gene end by 3 bases; junction bases not matched to a gene: 1. CDR3 sequence reads: CASSLGLADYNEQFF. The CDR3 DNA reads TGTGCCAGCAGCTTAGGACTAGCGGACTACAATGAGCAGTTCTTC.

This clone was seen just once. This chain links TRBV6-6 with TRBJ1-1; D is undetermined. V was trimmed by 4 bases and J by 4 bases, leaving 10 bases between them. Germline V gene sequence: CDR1 MNHNY, CDR2 SVGAGI (reference sequence). The CDR3 covers 13 residues. The CDR3 region has the DNA TGTGCCAGCAGTTTCACGATACGCACTGAAGCTTTCTTT. As protein: CASSFTIRTEAFF.

The V and J genes are TRBV27 and TRBJ1-1; D remains unclear. This CDR3 is built from 13 residues. CDR1 MNHEY and CDR2 SMNVEV come from the germline V gene (reference sequence). Trimming cost V 3 bases and J 8 bases, with 13 bases left between them. The CDR3 reads CASSFPGIPEAFF. DNA for the CDR3: TGTGCCAGCAGTTTTCCGGGGATACCGGAAGCTTTCTTT.

The chain is built from TRBV11-2 and TRBJ2-4; TRBD1 matches at 7 bases. CDR1 and CDR2 (germline): SGHAT, FQNNGV. The CDR3 extends over 15 amino acids. V was clipped by 2 bases and J by 3 bases; unmatched bases: 4. The CDR3 DNA reads as TGTGCCAGCAGCTTAAGACAGGGTTACAAAAACATTCAGTACTTC. Its translation is CASSLRQGYKNIQYF. The complete variable domain, with remaining parts taken from reference TRBV11-2 and TRBJ2-4, reads EAGVAQSPRYKIIEKRQSVAFWCNPISGHATLYWYQQILGQGPKLLIQFQNNGVVDDSQLPKDRFSAERLKGVDSTLKIQPAKLEDSAVYLCASSLRQGYKNIQYFGAGTRLSVL.

This clone was seen only once. The chain carries TRBV19 and TRBJ1-4; D possibly corresponds to TRBD1 (6 bases). V dropped 3 bases and J dropped 5 bases, with 13 bases sitting between them. The CDR3 contains 15 residues. Germline CDR1 LNHDA, CDR2 SQIVND (reference sequence). The CDR3 loop is CASSIRHRANEKLFF. CDR3 coding DNA: TGTGCCAGTAGTATCCGCCACAGGGCAAATGAAAAACTGTTTTTT.

This sequence joins TRBV5-1 and TRBJ2-7; TRBD1 matches 7 bases. Trimming took 4 bases from V and 5 from J; bases not matched to a gene: 12. The CDR3 contains 15 residues. Germline values: CDR1 SGHRS, CDR2 YFSETQ. The CDR3 region is CASSRTTGVFNEQYF. The CDR3 DNA reads as TGCGCCAGCAGCCGTACTACAGGGGTGTTCAACGAGCAGTACTTC.

The V call is TRBV5-1, the J call TRBJ1-1; D unclear. The CDR3 extends over 15 amino acids. Germline-derived CDR1 and CDR2 are SGHRS and YFSETQ. The ends were cut back, 2 bases at V and 0 bases at J, with 11 bases in the middle. The CDR3 is CASSLNSLMNTEAFF. As DNA, the CDR3 is TGCGCCAGCAGCTTAAACAGCCTAATGAACACTGAAGCTTTCTTT.

This chain uses TRBV10-3 with TRBJ1-1; 9 bases align to TRBD1. The trim removed 9 bases at V and 3 bases at J, leaving 5 bases unmatched. This CDR3 spans 13 amino acids. Germline CDR1 reads ENHRY; CDR2 reads SYGVKD. This CDR3 reads CAIKTGGYTEAFF. The CDR3 DNA follows: TGTGCCATTAAGACAGGGGGGTACACTGAAGCTTTCTTT.

This sequence joins TRBV4-3 and TRBJ2-3; a possible D gene is TRBD2 (6 bases). V was shortened by 0 bases and J by 11 bases, with 15 bases between the two germline ends. Germline V gives CDR1 LGHNA, CDR2 YSLEER. There are 14 residues in the CDR3. The CDR3 loop is CASSQDFFGTRQYF. The CDR3, as DNA: TGCGCCAGCAGCCAAGATTTTTTCGGGACTCGGCAGTATTTT.

The V gene is TRBV7-8, the J gene TRBJ2-3; 7 bases are a match to TRBD2. The V segment lost 5 bases and the J segment 7 bases; nucleotides outside the gene matches: 12. CDR1 is SGHVS and CDR2 is FQNEAQ in the germline V gene. The CDR3 has 15 amino acids. Here the CDR3 reads CASSQGTTRRYTQYF. Here the CDR3 DNA reads TGTGCCAGCAGCCAAGGGACTACCAGGCGGTATACGCAGTATTTT.

This chain connects TRBV7-9 to TRBJ1-1; D is unresolved. The CDR3 extends over 13 amino acids. Germline CDR1 and CDR2: SEHNR and FQNEAQ (reference sequence). Deletions cut 2 bases from V and 1 base from J, with 5 bases between. The CDR3, as DNA: TGTGCCAGCAGCTTAAAAGAGAACACTGAAGCTTTCTTT. Amino acids: CASSLKENTEAFF.

The chain combines TRBV5-1 with TRBJ1-4; 7 positions agree with TRBD1. Losses at the gene ends were 2 bases for V and 3 bases for J; bases not matched to a gene: 7. CDR3 length equals 16 residues. CDR1 is SGHRS, CDR2 YFSETQ, per germline. CDR3 coding DNA: TGCGCCAGCAGCTTAAATGGACAGGCAGCTAATGAAAAACTGTTTTTT. It yields the protein CASSLNGQAANEKLFF.

The V gene is TRBV6-1, the J gene TRBJ1-2; D call uncertain. This CDR3 is 12 amino acids long. CDR1 MNHNS and CDR2 SASEGT come from the germline V gene. Trimming took off 2 bases at V and 5 bases at J, with 6 bases between the two ends. The CDR3 coding sequence is TGTGCCAGCAGTGAATTTCAATATGGCTACACCTTC. It codes for CASSEFQYGYTF.

The V call is TRBV25-1, the J call TRBJ2-1, with D tentatively TRBD2 (6 bases). Germline assignment: CDR1 MGHDK and CDR2 SYGVNS. Trimming removed 0 bases from V and 11 bases from J, with 14 bases in between. This CDR3 contains 14 residues. CDR3 sequence reads: CASSEYPRGFKQFF. The CDR3 nucleotides read TGTGCCAGCAGTGAATATCCGCGGGGATTTAAGCAGTTCTTC.

The chain uses TRBV19 and TRBJ2-5, with D unresolved. V was cut by 1 base and J by 5 bases, with 11 bases left in between. The CDR3 covers 14 residues. CDR1 and CDR2 from the germline V gene are LNHDA and SQIVND (reference sequence). The CDR3 protein is CASSIGTRSETQYF. CDR3 sequence (DNA): TGTGCCAGTAGTATAGGTACGAGGAGTGAGACCCAGTACTTC.

The gene calls are TRBV27 and TRBJ1-1; the D is unclear. The CDR3 length is 13 residues. The V gene's germline CDR1 is MNHEY and CDR2 SMNVEV (reference sequence). V was cut by 6 bases and J by 1 base, with 9 bases left in between. The CDR3 region is CASRNRGNTEAFF. In nucleotides, the CDR3 is TGTGCCAGCAGAAATCGGGGGAACACTGAAGCTTTCTTT.

This clone was picked up one time. J is TRBJ1-1 and V is TRBV6-5; D possibly corresponds to TRBD1 (6 bases). CDR3 length equals 14 residues. V dropped 7 bases and J dropped 6 bases, with 18 bases sitting between them. Per the germline V gene, CDR1 is MNHEY and CDR2 is SVGAGI. CDR3 coding DNA: TGTGCCAGCACTAGGGGGGCGCCTTCTTCTGAAGCTTTCTTT. Translating gives CASTRGAPSSEAFF.

V is TRBV7-8 and J is TRBJ2-1, with a tentative D call TRBD2 (5 bases). Per germline, CDR1 SGHVS and CDR2 FQNEAQ. CDR3 size: 12 residues. Deletions cut 0 bases from V and 12 bases from J, with 9 bases between. The CDR3 DNA sequence: TGTGCCAGCAGCTTAGCGGTGGCGGGGCAGTTCTTC. Protein sequence: CASSLAVAGQFF.

This clone was detected only once. The sample holds other DNA sequences that translate to the same CDR3. The rearrangement links TRBV5-1 to TRBJ2-3; D not certain. Germline V gene sequence: CDR1 SGHRS, CDR2 YFSETQ. The CDR3 loop spans 14 amino acids. V gave up 0 bases and J gave up 0 bases, with 5 bases separating them. The CDR3 DNA reads as TGCGCCAGCAGCTTGGCCTCTAGCACAGATACGCAGTATTTT. This sequence encodes CASSLASSTDTQYF.

The chain carries TRBV12-5 and TRBJ2-3, with unresolved D. CDR1 is LGHNT and CDR2 is FRNRAP in the germline V gene. The ends were cut back, 1 base at V and 0 bases at J, with 8 bases in the middle. CDR3 length: 15 amino acids. CDR3 in DNA: TGTGCTAGTGGTTTGGGTACCCCGAGCACAGATACGCAGTATTTT. It specifies CASGLGTPSTDTQYF.

This sequence joins TRBV7-8 and TRBJ1-2; 7 bases are a match to TRBD1. The germline V gene encodes CDR1 SGHVS and CDR2 FQNEAQ. The CDR3 covers 16 residues. V dropped 4 bases and J dropped 7; count of bases not matched to a gene: 15. CDR3 sequence (DNA): TGTGCCAGCAGCTCCCGGACAGGTAGGTCCCGCTGTGGCTACACCTTC. Translated, it gives CASSSRTGRSRCGYTF. Supplemented by reference TRBV7-8 and TRBJ1-2, the full variable domain reads GAGVSQSPRYKVAKRGQDVALRCDPISGHVSLFWYQQALGQGPEFLTYFQNEAQLDKSGLPSDRFFAERPEGSVSTLKIQRTQQEDSAVYLCASSSRTGRSRCGYTFGSGTRLTVV.

The chain combines TRBV7-6 with TRBJ2-7; maybe TRBD2 (6 bases). Germline CDR1 and CDR2: SGHVS and FNYEAQ. CDR3 length: 17 amino acids. The ends were cut back, 1 base at V and 1 base at J, with 17 bases in the middle. The DNA for the CDR3 is TGTGCCAGCAGCTTAGGGATGCTCGGACGGGGGTCCTACGAGCAGTACTTC. This translates into CASSLGMLGRGSYEQYF.

The J gene is TRBJ1-1, the V gene TRBV29-1; D is undetermined. The germline CDR1 and CDR2 sequences are SQVTM and ANQGSEA. There are 14 residues in the CDR3. The germline V and J ends were trimmed by 5 bases and 0 bases, with 13 bases remaining between them. This CDR3 reads CSVLEQLMNTEAFF. The CDR3 DNA follows: TGCAGCGTTCTAGAACAGTTGATGAACACTGAAGCTTTCTTT.

J is TRBJ2-5 and V is TRBV9; D ambiguous. Trimming took off 0 bases at V and 0 bases at J, with 3 bases between the two ends. The CDR3 runs 13 residues. Germline V gives CDR1 SGDLS, CDR2 YYNGEE. The CDR3 coding sequence is TGTGCCAGCAGCGTAGCCCACCAAGAGACCCAGTACTTC. It codes for CASSVAHQETQYF.

In this sample, this clone turned up once. The V call is TRBV5-5, the J call TRBJ2-7; the match to TRBD2 covers 8 bases. The CDR3 has 15 residues. V lost 5 bases and J lost 4; bases outside the gene matches: 11. Germline loops: CDR1 SGHKS, CDR2 YYEKEE (reference sequence). The CDR3 DNA follows: TGTGCCAGCAGTCGAGCGGGAGCCCCCGATTACGAGCAGTACTTC. Its translation is CASSRAGAPDYEQYF. Based on the CDR3 plus reference TRBV5-5 and TRBJ2-7, the full variable domain is DAGVTQSPTHLIKTRGQQVTLRCSPISGHKSVSWYQQVLGQGPQFIFQYYEKEERGRGNFPDRFSARQFPNYSSELNVNALLLGDSALYLCASSRAGAPDYEQYFGPGTRLTVT.

V usage is TRBV28 and J usage is TRBJ1-5; D not resolved. CDR1 MDHEN and CDR2 SYDVKM come from the germline V gene. This CDR3 is 14 amino acids long. Trimming stripped 2 bases from V and 3 bases from J, with 8 bases between. CDR3 residues: CASSLIGPNQPQHF. For the CDR3, the DNA is TGTGCCAGCAGTTTAATAGGGCCCAATCAGCCCCAGCATTTT.

V is TRBV30 and J is TRBJ1-5; perhaps TRBD1 as D (5 bases). The CDR3 contains 13 residues. CDR1 GTSNPN and CDR2 SVGIG come from the germline V gene (reference sequence). V was trimmed by 5 bases and J by 0 bases, leaving 8 bases between them. CDR3 DNA sequence: TGTGCCTGGGCCAGGGATAGCAATCAGCCCCAGCATTTT. Encoded protein: CAWARDSNQPQHF.